This TCR beta chain stems from a study of T cells expressing NK-cell markers. CDR3 size: 16 residues. Germline V gene sequence: CDR1 SGHDN, CDR2 FVKESK. TCRdb reprocessed the 5' RACE reads, keeping one entry per CDR3 protein, no DNA. The repertoire table contains about half a million distinct CDR3 sequences. The source is a woman aged 45-65 years in good health. Material for sequencing was blood T cells: a sorted CD56 or NKG2C T cell subset, CD4+ or CD8+ T cells, or bulk PBMC T cells (not recorded which). The chain joins TRBV14 to TRBJ2-2; as DNA is missing, the TRBD1 call by TCRdb cannot be tested. CDR3 in amino acids: CASSPTRKAPWGELFF.